This T cell receptor beta chain was sequenced in a study of blood T cell repertoires in COVID-19. The wider study: The origin of the acute and convalescent COVID-19 samples was the United States, Italy and Spain. The cDNA or gDNA used as material had been derived from T cells, B-cell-depleted T cells, or PBMCs.

Original processing methods: How many nucleated cells were present was estimated from reference gene primer amplification. Only in-frame clones appear in the TCRdb table, and some are missing; sequencing was by immunoSEQ multiplex PCR. The V and J calls and clone size were taken over from that table, and D and trimming were inferred from the DNA. The sample carries 250,000 to 300,000 clones, 65% to 90% recorded once. V was shortened by 4 bases and J by 4 bases, with 20 bases between the two germline ends. CDR1 and CDR2 (germline): SEHNR, FQNEAQ (reference sequence). This CDR3 has 17 amino acids. The specimen was peripheral blood. The sequence was obtained from a man aged 45-60 years with active or convalescent COVID-19. This chain links TRBV7-9 with TRBJ1-3; D possibly corresponds to TRBD1 (6 bases). This chain's CDR3 is CASSSHSGTFGGNTIYF. DNA of the CDR3: TGTGCCAGCAGCTCGCATAGCGGGACATTCGGGGGAAACACCATATATTTT.